Detailed here is one T cell receptor beta chain. In the study's own analysis: Amplification of reference gene primers provided the estimated nucleated cell counts. The assay was immunoSEQ multiplex PCR, and TCRdb's table has in-frame clones only and misses some. V and J calls and clone size are given by that table; D and trimming were obtained from the DNA. Here the sample spans more than 90,000 clones, 85% being singletons. V shed 3 bases, J shed 3 bases, and the junction held 7 bases outside the gene matches. From germline, CDR1 is GTSNPN and CDR2 SVGIG (reference sequence). This CDR3 is built from 15 residues. These data originate in a study of blood T cell repertoires in COVID-19.

The receptor comes from a man older than 75 with acute or convalescent COVID-19. Sequencing was carried out using peripheral blood. The rearrangement uses TRBV30 and TRBJ2-7, with 11 bases fitting TRBD2. Here the CDR3 reads CAWRNLGLAGYEQYF. The CDR3 DNA reads TGTGCCTGGAGGAACCTCGGACTAGCGGGCTACGAGCAGTACTTC.